Below, 31 T cell receptor beta chains from the same sample are listed, as sequenced in a study of Tregs in tolerant kidney transplant recipients. Related graft donors supplied nonmyeloablative bone marrow transplants, and mixed chimerism was transient. Profiling relied on immunoSEQ multiplex PCR, and the TCRdb table lists in-frame clones only, not all of them. The table includes 50,000 to 55,000 clones, roughly nine tenths detected once. The specimen comprised CD8+ T cells from blood (PBMCs), sampled 24 months after the transplant. These receptors were taken from a human patient who received a combined kidney and bone marrow transplant. The graft donor may have given rise to some T cells.

The J gene is TRBJ2-3, the V gene TRBV19; 8 nucleotides match TRBD1. CDR3 size: 13 residues. Losses at the gene ends were 9 bases for V and 4 bases for J; bases not matched to a gene: 6. CDR1 LNHDA and CDR2 SQIVND come from the germline V gene (reference sequence). Here the CDR3 DNA reads TGTGCCAGCAAAGGACAGGGCGCAGATACGCAGTATTTT. Its translation: CASKGQGADTQYF.

This clone was seen more than once but under ten times. V usage is TRBV2 and J usage is TRBJ1-6; D is perhaps TRBD1 (6 bases). Trimming cost V 5 bases and J 9 bases, with 14 bases left between them. CDR1 and CDR2 (germline): SNHLY, FYNNEI. This CDR3 spans 14 amino acids. The CDR3 spells CASSHRVLGSPLHF. The CDR3 DNA follows: TGTGCCAGCAGTCACAGGGTCCTGGGTTCACCCCTCCACTTT.

The chain has TRBV6-5 and TRBJ1-2, with D unclear. Germline V gene data show CDR1 as MNHEY and CDR2 as SVGAGI. Between the trimmed V and J ends, which lost 0 bases and 4 bases, there was a span of 6 bases. The CDR3 consists of 13 residues. The CDR3 nucleotides are TGTGCCAGCAGTTACTCGAGAAGCTATGGCTACACCTTC. It specifies CASSYSRSYGYTF.

This rearrangement joins TRBV6-5 to TRBJ1-1; weak D call: TRBD1 (6 bases). Germline loops: CDR1 MNHEY, CDR2 SVGAGI. Trimming removed 2 bases from V and 1 base from J, with 8 bases in between. The CDR3 extends over 14 amino acids. CDR3 DNA sequence: TGTGCCAGCAGTTACAGGACAGAGAACACTGAAGCTTTCTTT. Its protein is CASSYRTENTEAFF.

The chain uses TRBV9 and TRBJ2-5; 11 bases line up with TRBD2. The germline gives CDR1 SGDLS, CDR2 YYNGEE. This CDR3 has 15 residues. The V gene end was trimmed by 5 bases and the J gene end by 2 bases; junction bases not matched to a gene: 5. The CDR3: CASRPGTSGQETQYF. The CDR3 DNA follows: TGTGCCAGCAGACCCGGGACTAGCGGTCAAGAGACCCAGTACTTC.

This clone was counted once. The V gene is TRBV4-2, the J gene TRBJ2-4, with 9 bases matching TRBD1. The CDR3 loop spans 16 amino acids. CDR1 is LGHNA and CDR2 is YNFKEQ in the germline V gene. V lost 0 bases and J lost 8; bases outside the gene matches: 8. CDR3 region: CASSQEVGQGRDIQYF. For the CDR3, the DNA is TGTGCCAGCAGCCAAGAGGTGGGACAGGGTAGGGACATTCAGTACTTC.

This clone has a handful of counts. The V gene is TRBV7-9, the J gene TRBJ2-7, with D maybe TRBD2 (6 bases). V was cut by 8 bases and J by 0 bases, with 17 bases left in between. The germline gives CDR1 SEHNR, CDR2 FQNEAQ (reference sequence). The CDR3 totals 15 residues. The CDR3, as DNA: TGTGCCAGCGGACGGGACTCGGAGGGCTCCTACGAGCAGTACTTC. Protein product: CASGRDSEGSYEQYF.

This clone was seen a few times. A much larger clonotype is one base distant, so this may be a read error. The chain links TRBV4-3 to TRBJ1-2, with TRBD1 matching 7 bases. This CDR3 has 14 residues. CDR1 LGHNA and CDR2 YSLEER come from the germline V gene. The CDR3 DNA reads TGCGCCAGCAGCCAAGTGTCTACAGGGGATGGCTACCCCTTC. This sequence encodes CASSQVSTGDGYPF.

The chain is built from TRBV11-2 and TRBJ1-2; D perhaps matches TRBD1 (6 bases). The CDR3 has 12 residues. CDR1 is SGHAT and CDR2 is FQNNGV in the germline V gene. V was cut by 4 bases and J by 6 bases, with 9 bases left in between. CDR3 residues: CASSSHRDGYTF. The CDR3 DNA sequence: TGTGCCAGCAGCTCTCACAGGGATGGCTACACCTTC.

The chain employs TRBV4-2 and TRBJ2-7; 7 bases map to TRBD1. Losses at the gene ends were 4 bases for V and 4 bases for J; bases not matched to a gene: 10. The CDR3 covers 15 residues. CDR1 LGHNA and CDR2 YNFKEQ come from the germline V gene. The CDR3 region is CASSPTEGQNYEQYF. The CDR3 DNA is TGTGCCAGCAGCCCAACAGAGGGACAGAATTACGAGCAGTACTTC.

The rearrangement links TRBV7-9 to TRBJ2-1, with 13 bases aligning to TRBD2. The germline CDR1 and CDR2 sequences are SEHNR and FQNEAQ (reference sequence). The CDR3 extends over 16 amino acids. V lost 5 bases to trimming and J lost 7 bases; unmatched junction nucleotides: 8. The CDR3 here is CASSELGTSGTNEQFF. In DNA form, the CDR3 reads TGTGCCAGCAGCGAGCTTGGGACTAGCGGGACTAATGAGCAGTTCTTC. Variable domain in full (rest from reference TRBV7-9 and TRBJ2-1): DTGVSQNPRHKITKRGQNVTFRCDPISEHNRLYWYRQTLGQGPEFLTYFQNEAQLEKSRLLSDRFSAERPKGSFSTLEIQRTEQGDSAMYLCASSELGTSGTNEQFFGPGTRLTVL.

V usage is TRBV6-5 and J usage is TRBJ2-7, with D possibly being TRBD1 (5 bases). Trimming removed 7 bases at V and 4 bases at J, with 8 bases between. CDR1 is MNHEY, CDR2 SVGAGI, per germline. CDR3 length: 11 residues. The CDR3 sequence: CASTSGYEQYF. CDR3 bases: TGTGCCAGCACTTCAGGGTACGAGCAGTACTTC.

The genes are TRBV5-4 and TRBJ1-2, with 9 bases aligning to TRBD1. J gave up 8 bases and V 7 bases, and 6 bases lay outside the gene matches. The CDR3 is 12 residues long. CDR1 SGHNT and CDR2 YYREEE come from the germline V gene (reference sequence). This CDR3 reads CASSGQGSGYTF. The CDR3 nucleotides are TGTGCCAGCTCTGGACAGGGGTCCGGCTACACCTTC.

In its sample, this clone was seen once. The CDR3 coding sequence is TGTGCCAGCAGCTTCGGCAAGGGAGAATACGAGCAGTACTTC. Its protein is CASSFGKGEYEQYF. This chain links TRBV13 with TRBJ2-7; possible D gene TRBD2, 5 bases. There are 14 residues in the CDR3. V was shortened by 3 bases and J by 4 bases, with 13 bases between the two germline ends. Germline V gene lookup returns CDR1 PRHDT and CDR2 FYEKMQ (reference sequence).

The chain carries TRBV4-1 and TRBJ1-2, with a possible D match to TRBD1 (5 bases). CDR1 is MGHRA, CDR2 YSYEKL, per germline. The CDR3 spans 14 residues. The V and J ends lost 0 bases and 4 bases respectively, with 9 bases between them. The CDR3 region is CASSQDQGPYGYTF. The CDR3 coding sequence is TGCGCCAGCAGCCAAGACCAGGGTCCCTATGGCTACACCTTC.

This sequence joins TRBV4-1 and TRBJ2-1; a possible D gene is TRBD2 (5 bases). This CDR3 is built from 16 residues. Germline CDR1 reads MGHRA; CDR2 reads YSYEKL. The V end lost 4 bases, the J end lost 2 bases, and 15 bases lay between the germline ends. The chain's CDR3 is CASSLGLGETYNEQFF. CDR3 in DNA: TGCGCCAGCAGCCTTGGACTTGGCGAGACCTACAATGAGCAGTTCTTC.

The V and J genes are TRBV29-1 and TRBJ2-1; 8 bases agree with TRBD2. Germline loops: CDR1 SQVTM, CDR2 ANQGSEA. The CDR3 runs to 20 residues. V shed 6 bases and J 3 bases; nucleotides not matched to a gene: 25. CDR3 sequence (DNA): TGCAGCGTCACCGACAGGTTCTTGATAGCGGGAAAAACCGTCTACAATGAGCAGTTCTTC. It specifies CSVTDRFLIAGKTVYNEQFF.

The J gene is TRBJ2-3, the V gene TRBV27; tentative D call: TRBD2 (6 bases). V was cut by 5 bases and J by 4 bases, with 16 bases left in between. The CDR3 is 15 amino acids. The V gene's germline CDR1 is MNHEY and CDR2 SMNVEV (reference sequence). This CDR3 reads CASSPRRAQADTQYF. CDR3 sequence (DNA): TGTGCCAGCAGTCCCCGGAGGGCCCAGGCAGATACGCAGTATTTT.

The chain uses TRBV7-8 and TRBJ2-7; 8 bases are shared with TRBD2. CDR3 length equals 17 residues. The V gene's germline CDR1 is SGHVS and CDR2 FQNEAQ. J lost 6 bases, V lost 1 base, and 14 bases had no gene match. CDR3 in amino acids: CASSLVAGTGSGSEQYF. The CDR3 DNA sequence: TGTGCCAGCAGCTTAGTAGCGGGAACTGGTTCCGGCTCCGAGCAGTACTTC.

The rearrangement links TRBV18 to TRBJ1-3; tentatively, D is TRBD1 (6 bases). Germline V gene data show CDR1 as KGHSH and CDR2 as LQKENI. This CDR3 has 17 residues. V shed 0 bases and J shed 4 bases, with 16 bases lying between them. The CDR3 spells CASSPPLPGVTGNTIYF. Here the CDR3 DNA reads TGTGCCAGCTCACCACCGTTACCAGGGGTGACGGGAAACACCATATATTTT.

This chain connects TRBV30 to TRBJ1-5; D may be TRBD1 (6 bases). The V end lost 0 bases, the J end lost 7 bases, and 13 bases lay between the germline ends. The CDR3 has 14 residues. Germline V gene sequence: CDR1 GTSNPN, CDR2 SVGIG (reference sequence). The CDR3: CAWSVGQKGQPQHF. Written as DNA, the CDR3 is TGTGCCTGGAGTGTAGGACAGAAGGGGCAGCCCCAGCATTTT.

This chain connects TRBV27 to TRBJ1-5, with a tentative D call TRBD1 (5 bases). The CDR3 extends over 15 amino acids. The V and J ends lost 7 bases and 0 bases respectively, with 13 bases between them. Germline V gene sequence: CDR1 MNHEY, CDR2 SMNVEV (reference sequence). The CDR3 protein is CASNPTVNSNQPQHF. For the CDR3, the DNA is TGTGCCAGCAATCCGACAGTTAATAGCAATCAGCCCCAGCATTTT.

CDR3: CSVVERGGLETQYF. CDR3 coding DNA: TGCAGCGTTGTGGAGCGGGGGGGCTTGGAGACCCAGTACTTC. The V and J genes are TRBV29-1 and TRBJ2-5; 10 nucleotides match TRBD2. Per germline, CDR1 SQVTM and CDR2 ANQGSEA. V trimming: 4 bases; J trimming: 5 bases; junction bases outside the gene matches: 7. CDR3 size: 14 residues.

The chain recombines TRBV5-1 with TRBJ2-7; 8 bases match TRBD1. The CDR3 is 13 residues long. From germline, CDR1 is SGHRS and CDR2 YFSETQ. V trimming: 2 bases; J trimming: 3 bases; junction bases outside the gene matches: 1. CDR3 protein: CASSLTGGYEQYF. CDR3 DNA: TGCGCCAGCAGCTTAACAGGGGGCTACGAGCAGTACTTC.

The V and J genes are TRBV5-4 and TRBJ2-5; 8 bases align to TRBD2. This CDR3 has 16 amino acids. Germline CDR1 and CDR2: SGHNT and YYREEE (reference sequence). The trim removed 0 bases at V and 4 bases at J, leaving 8 bases unmatched. The CDR3 DNA reads as TGTGCCAGCAGCTTGGCCTTTAGCGGGATAACAGAGACCCAGTACTTC. Translated: CASSLAFSGITETQYF.

This clone was recorded only once. The chain joins TRBV5-1 to TRBJ2-3; 8 bases map to TRBD2. Germline V gene sequence: CDR1 SGHRS, CDR2 YFSETQ. J was trimmed by 2 bases and V by 1 base; bases with no gene match: 3. This CDR3 is 15 amino acids long. The chain's CDR3 is CASSLYGRATDTQYF. The DNA of the CDR3 is TGCGCCAGCAGCTTGTACGGGAGGGCCACAGATACGCAGTATTTT.

This chain links TRBV27 with TRBJ2-5, with 8 bases that match TRBD1. This CDR3 has 14 amino acids. With 5 bases clipped from V and 11 bases from J, the junction kept 13 bases outside the gene matches. Germline loops: CDR1 MNHEY, CDR2 SMNVEV (reference sequence). Written as DNA, the CDR3 is TGTGCCAGCAGTCTTCAGACAGGGGCGGGTGAGCAGTACTTC. This encodes CASSLQTGAGEQYF.

This chain joins TRBV20-1 and TRBJ2-1; D not certain. Germline loops: CDR1 DFQATT, CDR2 SNEGSKA (reference sequence). Trimming stripped 7 bases from V and 10 bases from J, with 5 bases between. This CDR3 contains 8 residues. CDR3 sequence: CSVLEQFF. The CDR3 coding sequence is TGCAGTGTTCTGGAGCAGTTCTTC.

Remarks on this clone: The same CDR3 is also encoded by other DNA sequences in this sample. The chain has TRBV4-3 and TRBJ1-6; no firm D call. V shed 0 bases and J shed 10 bases, with 13 bases lying between them. The germline V gene has CDR1 LGHNA and CDR2 YSLEER. The CDR3 spans 15 residues. CDR3 DNA sequence: TGCGCCAGCAGCCAAGATAGCTGGGTTAAATCACCCCTCCACTTT. Amino acids: CASSQDSWVKSPLHF.

V usage is TRBV6-6 and J usage is TRBJ2-7; D is uncertain. V was shortened by 2 bases and J by 3 bases, with 8 bases between the two germline ends. CDR3 length: 13 amino acids. Germline V gene sequence: CDR1 MNHNY, CDR2 SVGAGI (reference sequence). The chain's CDR3 is CASSYRSGYEQYF. Written as DNA, the CDR3 is TGTGCCAGCAGTTACCGGTCCGGCTACGAGCAGTACTTC.

J is TRBJ1-1 and V is TRBV29-1; 7 bases are a match to TRBD1. V lost 2 bases, J lost 10 bases, and 13 bases stayed unmatched. The CDR3 has 14 amino acids. CDR1 SQVTM and CDR2 ANQGSEA come from the germline V gene. CDR3 residues: CSVEYPGGPFGAFF. CDR3 DNA: TGCAGCGTTGAATATCCAGGGGGGCCCTTCGGAGCTTTCTTT.